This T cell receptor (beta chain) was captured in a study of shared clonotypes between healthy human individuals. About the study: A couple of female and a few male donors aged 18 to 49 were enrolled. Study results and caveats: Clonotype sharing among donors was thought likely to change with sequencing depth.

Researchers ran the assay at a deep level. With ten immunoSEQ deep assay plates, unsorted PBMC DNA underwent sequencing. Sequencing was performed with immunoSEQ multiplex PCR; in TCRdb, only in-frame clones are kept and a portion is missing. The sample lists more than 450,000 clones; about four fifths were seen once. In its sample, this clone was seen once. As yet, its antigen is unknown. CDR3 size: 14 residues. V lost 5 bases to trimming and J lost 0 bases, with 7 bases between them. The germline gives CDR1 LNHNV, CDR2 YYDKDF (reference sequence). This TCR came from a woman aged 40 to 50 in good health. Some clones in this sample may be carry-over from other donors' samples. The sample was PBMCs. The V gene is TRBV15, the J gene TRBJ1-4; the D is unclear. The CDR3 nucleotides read TGTGCCACCAGCGCATGGACAACTAATGAAAAACTGTTTTTT. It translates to CATSAWTTNEKLFF.